This T cell receptor beta chain comes out of a study of cytomegalovirus exposure and HLA in healthy donors. Study-level results: Donor immune exposure was known only as CMV serostatus. Likely technical artifact: a cluster of highly shared sequence variants.

Concerning this clone itself: Its antigen is still unknown.

In the PCR, 60 Vbeta and 13 Jbeta primers were used. Generated by immunoSEQ multiplex PCR, the TCRdb table keeps only in-frame clones and is missing some. The sample consists of around 120,000 clones, 70% to 90% of them appearing once. The V end lost 3 bases, the J end lost 2 bases, and 7 bases lay between the germline ends. Germline CDR1 reads LNHDA; CDR2 reads SQIVND (reference sequence). CDR3 length: 13 residues. Input material: PBMCs. This sequence joins TRBV19 and TRBJ1-2; no clear D. This TCR was recovered from a woman aged 35 to 49 in good health and CMV-seropositive. Here the CDR3 reads CASSISGNYGYTF. The CDR3 DNA is TGTGCCAGTAGTATTTCAGGAAACTATGGCTACACCTTC.